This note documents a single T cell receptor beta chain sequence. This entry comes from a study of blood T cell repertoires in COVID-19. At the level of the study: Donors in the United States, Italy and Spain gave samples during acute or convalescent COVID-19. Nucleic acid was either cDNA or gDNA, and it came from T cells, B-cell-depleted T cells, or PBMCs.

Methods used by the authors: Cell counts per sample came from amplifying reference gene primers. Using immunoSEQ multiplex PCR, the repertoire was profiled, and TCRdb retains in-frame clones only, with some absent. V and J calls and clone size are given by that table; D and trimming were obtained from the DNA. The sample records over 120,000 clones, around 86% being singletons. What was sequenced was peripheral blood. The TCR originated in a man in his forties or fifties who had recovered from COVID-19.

Written as DNA, the CDR3 is TGTGCCAGCAGGGGGACTAGCGGGGGTGCAGATACGCAGTATTTT. Translating gives CASRGTSGGADTQYF. This rearrangement joins TRBV2 to TRBJ2-3, with 14 nucleotides matching TRBD2. This CDR3 region has 15 residues. Unmatched junction bases numbered 3, after V lost 6 bases and J lost 4 bases. Germline CDR1 is SNHLY and CDR2 is FYNNEI.